The clone carrying this TCR beta chain occurred once. This entry is derived from a study of shared clonotypes between healthy human individuals. All donors were healthy HIV-negative adults lacking recent acute infections or vaccinations. Assay execution proceeded at the deep level. Profiling relied on immunoSEQ multiplex PCR, and the TCRdb table lists in-frame clones only, not all of them. Of about 470,000 clones in the sample, roughly 77% were seen once. Germline CDR1 and CDR2: KGHSH and LQKENI. The V end was cut by 3 bases, the J end by 1 base, with 15 bases between. The CDR3 spans 16 residues. This clonotype originated in a middle-aged woman in good health. Some clones in this sample may be carry-over from other donors' samples. The sequencing sample was made of PBMCs. This chain links TRBV18 with TRBJ2-5, with D uncertain. CDR3 bases: TGTGCCAGCTCACCCGAGCCCCTAGACGGCCAAGAGACCCAGTACTTC. This sequence encodes CASSPEPLDGQETQYF.